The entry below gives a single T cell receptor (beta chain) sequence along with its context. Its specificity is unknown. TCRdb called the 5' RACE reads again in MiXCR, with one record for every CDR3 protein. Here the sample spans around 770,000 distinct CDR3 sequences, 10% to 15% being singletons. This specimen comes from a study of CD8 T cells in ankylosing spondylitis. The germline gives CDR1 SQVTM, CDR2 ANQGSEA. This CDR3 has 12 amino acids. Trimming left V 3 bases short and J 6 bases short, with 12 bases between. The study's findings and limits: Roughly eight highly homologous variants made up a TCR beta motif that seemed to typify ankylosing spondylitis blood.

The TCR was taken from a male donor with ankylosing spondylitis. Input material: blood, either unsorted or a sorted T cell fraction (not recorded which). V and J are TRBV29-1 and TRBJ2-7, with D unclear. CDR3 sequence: CSVDDNGGEQYF. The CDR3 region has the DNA TGCAGCGTTGACGACAACGGCGGCGAGCAGTACTTC.